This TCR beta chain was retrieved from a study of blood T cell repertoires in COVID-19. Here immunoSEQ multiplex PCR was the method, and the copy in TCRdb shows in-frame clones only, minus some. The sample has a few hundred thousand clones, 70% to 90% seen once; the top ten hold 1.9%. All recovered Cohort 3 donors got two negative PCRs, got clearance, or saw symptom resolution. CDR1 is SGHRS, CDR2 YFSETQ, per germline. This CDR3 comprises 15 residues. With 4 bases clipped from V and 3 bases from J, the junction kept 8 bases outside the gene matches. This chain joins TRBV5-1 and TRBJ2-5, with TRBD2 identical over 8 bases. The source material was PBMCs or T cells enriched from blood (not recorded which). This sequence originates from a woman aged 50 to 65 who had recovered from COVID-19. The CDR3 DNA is TGCGCCAGCAGCCCCCGGGGGGGGAGCGAAGAGACCCAGTACTTC. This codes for CASSPRGGSEETQYF.